What follows is one T cell receptor (beta chain) and its context. No antigen is known for it. 60 Vbeta and 13 Jbeta primers were used in PCR. In the authors' workflow: Counted up in a later analysis, unique TCR beta chains came to roughly 80 million, with around 10 million shared. Profiled with immunoSEQ multiplex PCR; TCRdb holds only in-frame clones, not every one. V and J calls and clone size are those listed in that table; D and trimming were worked out from the DNA. The table includes 100,000 to 150,000 clones, just under 75% detected once. In germline, CDR1 is SGHRS, CDR2 YFSETQ. This CDR3 comprises 17 residues. The J segment lost 6 bases and the V segment lost 0 bases, leaving 13 bases of the junction unmatched. This sample was taken from a study of cytomegalovirus exposure and HLA in healthy donors. Regarding the study as a whole: Later on, analysis showed that most CMV-associated TCR beta chains appeared to be HLA-restricted. Presence/absence analyses treated sequencing depth as roughly uniform across donors. Analyzed later, association rates of TCRs varied across HLA loci, with DRB1 most and HLA-C fewest.

The chain recombines TRBV5-1 with TRBJ2-7; TRBD1 aligns across 9 bases. This TCR derives from a man aged 60 to 69 in good health and CMV-seropositive. Material: PBMCs. The CDR3 region has the DNA TGCGCCAGCAGCTTGGGGCCGCGACAGGGGGGAATCGGCGAGCAGTACTTC. Amino acids: CASSLGPRQGGIGEQYF.